A selection of T cell receptor beta chains follows, all from one sample in a study of T-cell reconstitution after alpha-beta-depleted transplantation in children. One entry per CDR3 protein results from TCRdb running MiXCR on the PCR reads. The table shows approximately 980,000 distinct CDR3 sequences, with roughly 29% occurring only once. This material consisted of PBMCs, mostly from graft donor cells, taken 360 days after TCRalphabeta/CD19-depleted stem cell transplant. These receptors were collected from a boy younger than two who had a stem cell transplant for SCID, so the T cells may come from the graft donor. The conserved cysteine and the conserved F or W are not part of the CDR3 here. Clone size is not always given. Where it is, it says once, few, many or a class for expanded clones.

CDR3aa: ASSGRGNNVSPLH
v_gene: TRBV12-3/TRBV12-4
j_gene: TRBJ1-6
abundance: NA

CDR3aa: ASSLEIRNTGELF
v_gene: TRBV11-2
j_gene: TRBJ2-2
abundance: once

CDR3aa: ASSVGSGGYSGANVLT
v_gene: TRBV5-1
j_gene: TRBJ2-6
abundance: NA

CDR3aa: ASSPGLFRQVNEKLF
v_gene: TRBV4-3
j_gene: TRBJ1-4
abundance: NA

CDR3aa: ASSARGKGPMTGELF
v_gene: TRBV7-9
j_gene: TRBJ2-2
abundance: NA

CDR3aa: ASSPTRPLNTGELF
v_gene: TRBV7-3
j_gene: TRBJ2-2
abundance: NA

CDR3aa: ASSVDPGPTRETQY
v_gene: TRBV9
j_gene: TRBJ2-5
abundance: NA

CDR3aa: ASSLVGRDNEQF
v_gene: TRBV7-2
j_gene: TRBJ2-1
abundance: few

CDR3aa: SAKTWTEAF
v_gene: TRBV20-1
j_gene: TRBJ1-1
abundance: NA

CDR3aa: ASSSRRGLHEKLF
v_gene: TRBV28
j_gene: TRBJ1-4
abundance: NA

CDR3aa: ASSYSGLPTKETQY
v_gene: TRBV6-2/TRBV6-3
j_gene: TRBJ2-5
abundance: NA

CDR3aa: ATSASTGQGVYNEQF
v_gene: TRBV24-1
j_gene: TRBJ2-1
abundance: few

CDR3aa: ASSIDHFGGRTEAF
v_gene: TRBV19
j_gene: TRBJ1-1
abundance: few

CDR3aa: ASSSTGGARTGELF
v_gene: TRBV6-5
j_gene: TRBJ2-2
abundance: few

CDR3aa: ASSPRAPNYGYT
v_gene: TRBV18
j_gene: TRBJ1-2
abundance: NA

CDR3aa: SAGGLAGGPGELF
v_gene: TRBV20-1
j_gene: TRBJ2-2
abundance: NA

CDR3aa: SAPPARYTEAF
v_gene: TRBV20-1
j_gene: TRBJ1-1
abundance: NA

CDR3aa: ASSLRRLEAPETQY
v_gene: TRBV5-1
j_gene: TRBJ2-5
abundance: few

CDR3aa: SVVREETQY
v_gene: TRBV29-1
j_gene: TRBJ2-5
abundance: few

CDR3aa: ASSHPDGTDTQY
v_gene: TRBV4-1
j_gene: TRBJ2-3
abundance: NA

CDR3aa: ASSPDRGAYEQY
v_gene: TRBV5-1
j_gene: TRBJ2-7
abundance: many

CDR3aa: ASSILQGLTGELF
v_gene: TRBV19
j_gene: TRBJ2-2
abundance: NA

CDR3aa: ASSLLTGVSTGELF
v_gene: TRBV5-5
j_gene: TRBJ2-2
abundance: NA

CDR3aa: ASSLLPPGGGRETQY
v_gene: TRBV7-3
j_gene: TRBJ2-5
abundance: NA

CDR3aa: ASKITGGAQETQY
v_gene: TRBV12-3/TRBV12-4
j_gene: TRBJ2-5
abundance: once

CDR3aa: ASSLWGIRETQY
v_gene: TRBV5-1
j_gene: TRBJ2-5
abundance: few

CDR3aa: SVDLGTESSYEQY
v_gene: TRBV29-1
j_gene: TRBJ2-7
abundance: NA

CDR3aa: ASSFGTARYDTQY
v_gene: TRBV9
j_gene: TRBJ2-3
abundance: few

CDR3aa: ATSRGKPGEKLF
v_gene: TRBV15
j_gene: TRBJ1-4
abundance: NA

CDR3aa: SVVRTASYEQY
v_gene: TRBV29-1
j_gene: TRBJ2-7
abundance: NA

CDR3aa: ASSLWGGLAGGSEQF
v_gene: TRBV7-2
j_gene: TRBJ2-1
abundance: NA

CDR3aa: SDRGPWGTDTQY
v_gene: TRBV29-1
j_gene: TRBJ2-3
abundance: NA

CDR3aa: ASSLQKGGGRNYGYT
v_gene: TRBV7-9
j_gene: TRBJ1-2
abundance: NA

CDR3aa: ASSLPLWNEQF
v_gene: TRBV5-6
j_gene: TRBJ2-1
abundance: NA

CDR3aa: ATSRVLGTENEQF
v_gene: TRBV15
j_gene: TRBJ2-1
abundance: NA

CDR3aa: ASSVGVEQF
v_gene: TRBV27
j_gene: TRBJ2-1
abundance: NA

CDR3aa: ASSLPGTGNYEQY
v_gene: TRBV7-2
j_gene: TRBJ2-7
abundance: few

CDR3aa: ASRWRGFPGNTIY
v_gene: TRBV12-3/TRBV12-4
j_gene: TRBJ1-3
abundance: NA

CDR3aa: ASSLQGMGVNTEAF
v_gene: TRBV5-1
j_gene: TRBJ1-1
abundance: NA

CDR3aa: SASPGAYTQY
v_gene: TRBV20-1
j_gene: TRBJ2-3
abundance: NA

CDR3aa: ASSTGLAGSYEQY
v_gene: TRBV5-1
j_gene: TRBJ2-7
abundance: many

CDR3aa: SASGPAVSHTEAF
v_gene: TRBV20-1
j_gene: TRBJ1-1
abundance: few

CDR3aa: ASSFLPAKQGHEQY
v_gene: TRBV12-3/TRBV12-4
j_gene: TRBJ2-7
abundance: NA

CDR3aa: ASSYEGGVRNEQY
v_gene: TRBV6-5
j_gene: TRBJ2-7
abundance: few

CDR3aa: ASSYLSLGGGDRETQY
v_gene: TRBV6-2/TRBV6-3
j_gene: TRBJ2-5
abundance: once

CDR3aa: ASSFAGTGYGEKLF
v_gene: TRBV27
j_gene: TRBJ1-4
abundance: NA